This TCR beta chain came from a study of blood T cell repertoires in COVID-19. Looked up from germline, CDR1 is MNHNY and CDR2 is SVGAGI (reference sequence). The CDR3 has 17 residues. Trimming at V came to 5 bases and at J to 2 bases, leaving 6 bases not matched to a gene. Sequenced by immunoSEQ multiplex PCR; TCRdb stores in-frame clones only, minus some. This table holds roughly 70,000 clones, 88% found once. The sequence was obtained from a man in his 70s with acute or convalescent COVID-19. The chain combines TRBV6-6 with TRBJ2-3; 14 nucleotides match TRBD2. Sequencing input: peripheral blood. CDR3 in DNA: TGTGCCAGCAGTCCCCGACTAGCGGGGGGGTTCACAGATACGCAGTATTTT. Protein product: CASSPRLAGGFTDTQYF.